This T cell receptor (beta chain) originates from a study of shared clonotypes between healthy human individuals. Study conclusions and caveats: Lower generation probabilities were found for non-shared clonotypes than for those shared by all four donors. Large sequencing depth failed to make sorted-subset sequencing complete, rarefaction showed.

The donors were adults (healthy and HIV-negative) with no recent acute infections or vaccinations. The table lists this clone with a count of one. The antigen remains undetermined. An assay was performed, and its level was deep. The data were produced by immunoSEQ multiplex PCR, yet TCRdb's version contains in-frame clones alone and is incomplete. Here the sample spans approximately 2.5 million clones, 90% to 95% being singletons. The sequencing sample was made of naive CD4+ T cells from PBMCs. Stated subset: CD45RA+ positively selected. The sequence derives from a man aged 18-30 years in good health. Some clones in this sample may be carry-over from other donors' samples.

The CDR3 here is CASSSFGGTEAFF. The DNA for the CDR3 is TGTGCCAGCAGCTCCTTTGGGGGCACTGAAGCTTTCTTT. The gene calls are TRBV5-5 and TRBJ1-1; weak D call: TRBD1 (5 bases). V lost 3 bases and J lost 4, with 10 bases in between. Germline-derived CDR1 and CDR2 are SGHKS and YYEKEE (reference sequence). The CDR3 length is 13 residues.